This entry lists 27 T cell receptor beta chains sequenced from one sample in a study of T cells after posttransplantation cyclophosphamide (dated by TCRdb to the mid-2010s). Libraries were made using the immunoSEQ multiplex PCR assay. Drawn from immuneACCESS, this table holds only the in-frame rearrangements with V and J called that TCRdb kept. Clones are partly lost; checked studies trace under half to an unresolved V gene and leave the rest unexplained. The sample data list under 4,000 clones, and roughly three fifths of these were observed just once. Jointly, the top ten make up roughly 27% of the sample. The sequenced material came from memory CD8+ T cells sorted from blood. These receptors all stem from a woman aged 25 to 39 in good health and a related stem cell transplant donor.

The rearrangement joins TRBV14 to TRBJ2-7, with 10 positions matching TRBD1. Trimming cost V 2 bases and J 7 bases; bases outside gene matches: 5. CDR3 length: 14 amino acids. From germline, CDR1 is SGHDN and CDR2 FVKESK. Here the CDR3 DNA reads TGTGCCAGCAGCCAACGGGACAGGGGTATAGAGCAGTACTTC. This gives the protein CASSQRDRGIEQYF. Full variable domain (remainder filled in from reference TRBV14 and TRBJ2-7): EAGVTQFPSHSVIEKGQTVTLRCDPISGHDNLYWYRRVMGKEIKFLLHFVKESKQDESGMPNNRFLAERTGGTYSTLKVQPAELEDSGVYFCASSQRDRGIEQYFGPGTRLTVT.

The chain uses TRBV5-1 and TRBJ2-3, with 7 bases lining up with TRBD2. The CDR3 contains 15 residues. J lost 4 bases, V lost 1 base, and 6 bases had no gene match. Germline V CDR1 and CDR2: SGHRS, YFSETQ. The CDR3 sequence: CASSLLGDYADTQYF. In DNA, the CDR3 is TGCGCCAGCAGCTTGCTTGGGGACTACGCAGATACGCAGTATTTT.

This clone is medium-sized (0.01 to 0.1%) within its sample. The V call is TRBV10-3, the J call TRBJ2-3; D possibly corresponds to TRBD2 (5 bases). The V and J ends lost 0 bases and 2 bases respectively, with 12 bases between them. Looked up from germline, CDR1 is ENHRY and CDR2 is SYGVKD. The CDR3 contains 16 residues. In DNA form, the CDR3 reads TGTGCCATCAGTGAGTCTTCGGGATTTTCCACAGATACGCAGTATTTT. As protein: CAISESSGFSTDTQYF.

This chain uses TRBV4-1 with TRBJ2-7, with D perhaps matching TRBD1 (5 bases). Trimming shortened V by 3 bases and J by 0 bases, and 12 bases separated the two germline ends. This CDR3 has 15 residues. Germline loops: CDR1 MGHRA, CDR2 YSYEKL. The CDR3 DNA sequence: TGCGCCAGCAGCCATACAGGCTCTGGCTCCTACGAGCAGTACTTC. Amino acids: CASSHTGSGSYEQYF.

This chain connects TRBV6-1 to TRBJ2-6, with no clear D. CDR1 MNHNS and CDR2 SASEGT come from the germline V gene. The CDR3 has 15 amino acids. V was cut by 7 bases and J by 4 bases, with 14 bases left in between. CDR3 DNA sequence: TGTGCCAGCATTGGAGAAGTGGAGGGGGCCAACGTCCTGACTTTC. It encodes CASIGEVEGANVLTF.

This clone was observed a handful of times. V and J are TRBV27 and TRBJ1-5; a weak D match, TRBD1 (6 bases). Germline CDR1 MNHEY, CDR2 SMNVEV (reference sequence). This CDR3 is built from 11 residues. V was trimmed by 8 bases and J by 12 bases, leaving 14 bases between them. As DNA, the CDR3 is TGTGCCAGCCGCTCACAGGGCCTCCAGCATTTT. It translates to CASRSQGLQHF.

Comments on this clone: This specimen includes other DNA sequences encoding the same CDR3. The rearrangement links TRBV4-2 to TRBJ2-1; 12 bases agree with TRBD2. This CDR3 has 17 amino acids. V shed 0 bases, J shed 9 bases, and the junction held 9 bases outside the gene matches. Germline V gene lookup returns CDR1 LGHNA and CDR2 YNFKEQ. CDR3 bases: TGTGCCAGCAGCCAAGAAGCTAGCGGGGGGGCTATTAGTGAGCAGTTCTTC. Translated, it gives CASSQEASGGAISEQFF.

V usage is TRBV4-1 and J usage is TRBJ2-3; weak D call: TRBD2 (6 bases). The CDR3 spans 13 residues. From germline, CDR1 is MGHRA and CDR2 YSYEKL. Deletions cut 6 bases from V and 2 bases from J, with 9 bases between. The CDR3 region is CASRRLDTDTQYF. The CDR3 DNA reads as TGCGCCAGCAGGAGACTAGACACAGATACGCAGTATTTT.

V usage is TRBV5-4 and J usage is TRBJ1-1; 8 positions agree with TRBD1. Germline loops: CDR1 SGHNT, CDR2 YYREEE (reference sequence). This CDR3 spans 15 amino acids. The trim removed 4 bases at V and 4 bases at J, leaving 9 bases unmatched. Written as DNA, the CDR3 is TGTGCCAGCAGCCCCTGGACAGGGTGGGGCACTGAAGCTTTCTTT. The encoded protein is CASSPWTGWGTEAFF.

In its sample, this clone was seen once. This rearrangement joins TRBV6-5 to TRBJ1-1, with D possibly being TRBD1 (6 bases). V was trimmed by 7 bases and J by 4 bases, leaving 19 bases between them. CDR3 length: 15 residues. CDR1 is MNHEY and CDR2 is SVGAGI in the germline V gene. CDR3 DNA sequence: TGTGCCAGCACCCTTACCGACAGGTGGGGCACTGAAGCTTTCTTT. This sequence encodes CASTLTDRWGTEAFF.

The chain is built from TRBV11-3 and TRBJ2-1, with 7 bases that match TRBD2. CDR1 and CDR2 (germline): SGHNT, YENEEA. Trimming cost V 5 bases and J 1 base; bases outside gene matches: 8. The CDR3 spans 16 residues. The CDR3 protein is CASSLTQGGSYNEQFF. The CDR3 DNA follows: TGTGCCAGCAGCCTAACCCAGGGAGGGTCCTACAATGAGCAGTTCTTC.

This sequence joins TRBV6-1 and TRBJ1-5, with D uncertain. The CDR3 is 13 residues long. CDR1 MNHNS and CDR2 SASEGT come from the germline V gene. The V end lost 10 bases, the J end lost 0 bases, and 10 bases lay between the germline ends. This CDR3 reads CATVSYSNQPQHF. The CDR3 DNA is TGTGCCACCGTATCTTATAGCAATCAGCCCCAGCATTTT.

The rearrangement joins TRBV6-5 to TRBJ2-5, with TRBD1 matching over 7 bases. Looked up from germline, CDR1 is MNHEY and CDR2 is SVGAGI. With V trimmed by 6 bases and J by 2 bases, 9 bases remained unmatched. This CDR3 contains 15 residues. DNA for the CDR3: TGTGCCAGCAGGCACCTGACAGGGAGTCAAGAGACCCAGTACTTC. This codes for CASRHLTGSQETQYF.

In this sample, this clone turned up a few times. The chain is built from TRBV4-1 and TRBJ2-2; 10 bases agree with TRBD2. CDR3 length: 18 residues. Germline V lookup: CDR1 MGHRA, CDR2 YSYEKL. Unmatched junction bases numbered 10, after V lost 0 bases and J lost 6 bases. In DNA form, the CDR3 reads TGCGCCAGCAGCCAAGAGCCAGCGGGGGGGCCAGCTCCCGGGGAGCTGTTTTTT. It encodes CASSQEPAGGPAPGELFF.

The chain combines TRBV21-1 with TRBJ2-2; the table's D gene call, TRBD1, was not cross checked with the DNA. TRBV21-1 is flagged as a pseudogene. The CDR3 is made up of 14 amino acids. DNA for the CDR3: TGTGCCAGCAGCTACAAGGGGGAGACCGGGGAGCTGTTTTTT. It codes for CASSYKGETGELFF.

This clone was seen only a few times. A read error may account for a junction end that differs from germline. Written as DNA, the CDR3 is TGCGCCAGCAGCTTGGACAGTCCTGTGAACACTGAAGCTTTCTTT. Its translation: CASSLDSPVNTEAFF. The chain links TRBV11-2 to TRBJ1-1; perhaps TRBD1 as D (6 bases). CDR1 and CDR2 (germline): SGHAT, FQNNGV. The CDR3 has 15 residues.

This clone was seen a few times. The chain carries TRBV4-3 and TRBJ2-3; D possibly corresponds to TRBD2 (7 bases). Germline lookup yields CDR1 LGHNA and CDR2 YSLEER. This CDR3 region has 16 residues. V was clipped by 1 base and J by 2 bases, with 13 bases between them. This CDR3 reads CASSQGGGGPTDTQYF. CDR3 coding DNA: TGCGCCAGCAGCCAAGGTGGCGGGGGCCCCACAGATACGCAGTATTTT.

The chain has TRBV6-4 and TRBJ2-3, with 10 bases that match TRBD2. With V trimmed by 0 bases and J by 0 bases, 0 bases remained unmatched. Germline lookup yields CDR1 MRHNA and CDR2 SNTAGT. The CDR3 consists of 16 residues. CDR3 in amino acids: CASSDSAGGSTDTQYF. Here the CDR3 DNA reads TGTGCCAGCAGTGACTCAGCGGGGGGGAGCACAGATACGCAGTATTTT.

The gene calls are TRBV5-1 and TRBJ1-2; D remains ambiguous. In germline, CDR1 is SGHRS, CDR2 YFSETQ. V gave up 0 bases and J gave up 0 bases, with 15 bases separating them. CDR3 length equals 17 residues. The DNA for the CDR3 is TGCGCCAGCAGCTTGGCATACAGTTACGACCCTAACTATGGCTACACCTTC. The encoded protein is CASSLAYSYDPNYGYTF.

This clone was counted between two and nine times. The chain recombines TRBV4-1 with TRBJ2-7; perhaps TRBD1 as D (6 bases). V gave up 3 bases and J gave up 0 bases, with 12 bases separating them. Germline V gene lookup returns CDR1 MGHRA and CDR2 YSYEKL. This CDR3 spans 15 amino acids. This chain's CDR3 is CASSHTGSPSYEQYF. CDR3 in DNA: TGCGCCAGCAGCCATACAGGGAGTCCCTCCTACGAGCAGTACTTC.

The chain links TRBV6-5 to TRBJ2-7; 7 bases agree with TRBD1. Germline V gives CDR1 MNHEY, CDR2 SVGAGI. The CDR3 sequence is 14 residues long. Trimming removed 5 bases from V and 5 bases from J; junction bases left unmatched: 9. CDR3 bases: TGTGCCAGCAGTGAATTAACAGGGGCAGACGAGCAGTACTTC. Protein sequence: CASSELTGADEQYF.

Turning to this clone: A junction end diverges from the germline sequence, so it may reflect a read error. Other DNA sequences in the same sample also yield this CDR3. The chain is built from TRBV6-5 and TRBJ1-6; tentatively, D is TRBD1 (5 bases). The germline V gene encodes CDR1 MNHEY and CDR2 SVGAGI. CDR3 size: 15 residues. As DNA, the CDR3 is TGTGCCAGCAGTTACTCAAGGGGCGTTAATTCCCCCCTCCACTTT. It codes for CASSYSRGVNSPLHF.

The J gene is TRBJ1-4, the V gene TRBV4-2; TRBD1 agrees at 7 bases. Germline CDR1 LGHNA, CDR2 YNFKEQ. With 5 bases clipped from V and 5 bases from J, the junction kept 5 bases outside the gene matches. The CDR3 loop spans 14 amino acids. The CDR3 sequence is CASSYRQGNEKLFF. Here the CDR3 DNA reads TGTGCCAGCAGCTACAGACAGGGAAATGAAAAACTGTTTTTT.

The rearrangement joins TRBV6-4 to TRBJ2-5; TRBD2 aligns across 11 bases. J gave up 2 bases and V 8 bases, and 7 bases lay outside the gene matches. Germline V gene sequence: CDR1 MRHNA, CDR2 SNTAGT. The CDR3 spans 15 residues. CDR3 nucleotide sequence: TGTGCCAGCGCAACCGGGACTAGCGGACAAGAGACCCAGTACTTC. Protein product: CASATGTSGQETQYF.

The chain uses TRBV5-5 and TRBJ1-5, with 9 bases lining up with TRBD1. This CDR3 is 14 amino acids long. The trim removed 3 bases at V and 6 bases at J, leaving 4 bases unmatched. Germline CDR1 is SGHKS and CDR2 is YYEKEE (reference sequence). The CDR3 nucleotides are TGTGCCAGCAGCTCCGGGACAGGGCCTCAGCCCCAGCATTTT. Protein product: CASSSGTGPQPQHF.

The chain carries TRBV2 and TRBJ2-7; D is perhaps TRBD2 (6 bases). The ends were cut back, 4 bases at V and 6 bases at J, with 13 bases in the middle. Germline V gives CDR1 SNHLY, CDR2 FYNNEI. This CDR3 spans 13 amino acids. The CDR3 nucleotides are TGTGCCAGCAGTGCTCGGGGGATAAGCGAGCAGTACTTC. As protein: CASSARGISEQYF.

The CDR3 region is CASSQAIGTGAEKLFF. CDR3 in DNA: TGCGCCAGCAGCCAAGCGATAGGGACAGGGGCCGAAAAACTGTTTTTT. V and J are TRBV4-3 and TRBJ1-4; 10 bases agree with TRBD1. Germline trimming cut 1 base from V and 8 bases from J; bases unmatched to any gene: 7. CDR3 length equals 16 residues. The germline V gene has CDR1 LGHNA and CDR2 YSLEER.